This T cell receptor (beta chain) was identified in a study of T cell changes during pregnancy in multiple sclerosis. The CDR3 is 14 residues long. V lost 1 base, J lost 6 bases, and 9 bases lay in between. Germline V gene sequence: CDR1 MNHEY, CDR2 SVGAGI. Using immunoSEQ multiplex PCR, the repertoire was profiled, and TCRdb retains in-frame clones only, with some absent. The sample holds around 70,000 clones, just over 90% seen once. This chain links TRBV6-5 with TRBJ2-2; a possible D gene is TRBD1 (6 bases). Specimen: peripheral blood, collected in the second trimester of pregnancy. The TCR was taken from a female donor in good health, enrolled as a control in a pregnancy study. CDR3 DNA sequence: TGTGCCAGCAGTTACTTCAGGGGTCCCGGGGAGCTGTTTTTT. This gives the protein CASSYFRGPGELFF.